The next 5 T cell receptor beta chains were all read from a single sample in a study of shared clonotypes between healthy human individuals. Measured with immunoSEQ multiplex PCR; TCRdb has only the in-frame clones, and not every one. The sample holds 2 million to 2.5 million clones, 85% to 95% seen once. Sequences were obtained from naive CD4+ T cells from PBMCs. Subset indicated: CD45RA+ positively selected. The receptors derive from a man between 18 and 29 years old in good health. Some clones in this sample may be carry-over from other donors' samples.

This sequence joins TRBV6-1 and TRBJ2-3, with D perhaps matching TRBD1 or TRBD2 (6 bases each). Trimming pared 6 bases from V and 3 bases from J, leaving 10 bases between. Germline CDR1 is MNHNS and CDR2 is SASEGT. This CDR3 has 13 amino acids. CDR3 nucleotides: TGTGCCAGCAGAAAAGGGGGGACAGATACGCAGTATTTT. Translating gives CASRKGGTDTQYF.

The rearrangement links TRBV4-3 to TRBJ1-1; 7 bases fit TRBD1. The CDR3 is 20 amino acids. The V gene end was trimmed by 1 base and the J gene end by 1 base; junction bases not matched to a gene: 18. Germline CDR1 LGHNA, CDR2 YSLEER. This CDR3 reads CASSQALHTGERSRNTEAFF. CDR3 coding DNA: TGCGCCAGCAGCCAAGCCCTACACACAGGGGAACGGAGTAGGAACACTGAAGCTTTCTTT.

Remarks on this clone: Other DNA variants within this sample encode the same CDR3. The V call is TRBV20-1, the J call TRBJ2-3; D gene unclear. This CDR3 has 11 amino acids. The germline gives CDR1 DFQATT, CDR2 SNEGSKA (reference sequence). Trimming stripped 2 bases from V and 6 bases from J, with 6 bases between. The CDR3 DNA sequence: TGCAGTGCTAGATCTGGGGATACGCAGTATTTT. Protein product: CSARSGDTQYF.

The V gene is TRBV18, the J gene TRBJ1-1; D perhaps matches TRBD1 (5 bases). CDR1 is KGHSH and CDR2 is LQKENI in the germline V gene. The ends were cut back, 4 bases at V and 4 bases at J, with 13 bases in the middle. The CDR3 length is 14 residues. CDR3 in DNA: TGTGCCAGCTCACAACCTATCGGGGGCACTGAAGCTTTCTTT. It encodes CASSQPIGGTEAFF. The full variable domain, with the rest looked up from reference TRBV18 and TRBJ1-1, is NAGVMQNPRHLVRRRGQEARLRCSPMKGHSHVYWYRQLPEEGLKFMVYLQKENIIDESGMPKERFSAEFPKEGPSILRIQQVVRGDSAAYFCASSQPIGGTEAFFGQGTRLTVV.

The V gene is TRBV2, the J gene TRBJ2-3; 10 bases align to TRBD1. The V gene end was trimmed by 8 bases and the J gene end by 1 base; junction bases not matched to a gene: 3. CDR1 is SNHLY and CDR2 is FYNNEI in the germline V gene. The CDR3 consists of 14 residues. CDR3 amino acids: CASGGTGGTDTQYF. The CDR3 nucleotides are TGTGCCAGCGGCGGGACAGGGGGCACAGATACGCAGTATTTT.